This T cell receptor (beta chain) was profiled in a study of T cells in Graves' hyperthyroidism and ophthalmopathy (dated by TCRdb to the late 2010s). In terms of the full investigation: Peripheral blood was collected at initial diagnosis, before any treatment. To identify distinguishing TCR V-J signatures, a discovery cohort of around 98 patients was used, comprising 43 with Graves' ophthalmopathy and 57 with stable Graves' hyperthyroidism. An independent validation cohort of 18 to 20 hyperthyroidism patients and 17 patients who later progressed to ophthalmopathy tested prospective prediction of ophthalmopathy. The roughly 100 discovery patients were divided at random into training and test sets in a 7:3 ratio. In addition, the study compared T-cell repertoires in thyroid tissue and in blood from five to seven Graves' hyperthyroidism patients. Following sampling, methimazole starting at 30 mg daily was given to hyperthyroidism patients, and high-dose intravenous methylprednisolone was given to ophthalmopathy patients. The paper reports TCR Vbeta CDR3 sequencing of some 140 peripheral blood samples: around 45 ophthalmopathy, fewer than 80 hyperthyroidism and around 17 progressor patients. Results and caveats for the whole study, not just this receptor: In validation, the model predicted progression to ophthalmopathy a median of approximately 6.6 months before onset, with approximately 70% sensitivity and 72.22% specificity. Sample size was not statistically predetermined, and blinding of investigators to group allocation was not performed. Most expanded thyroid clonotypes (frequency above 0.001) were also detected in blood, suggesting blood repertoires may reflect thyroid immune responses. A model built on a 13 V-J signature distinguished ophthalmopathy from stable hyperthyroidism, reaching approximately 89% sensitivity and 81% to 83% specificity in cross-validation and 80%/75% in testing.

The TCR beta CDR3 regions were amplified from RNA transcripts. The first round of RT-PCR for the TCR CDR3 was performed with the HTBI primer set and the Qiagen OneStep RT-PCR kit. Libraries were constructed in a second round of multiplex PCR, after which size selection and purification were carried out. Paired-end sequencing of the libraries was performed with 100 bp reads on an Illumina HiSeq2000. The source study handled its data this way. SOAPnuke was used to process the raw data, with reads discarded if the reads contained adapters or uncalled bases, had a mean Phred below 15, or lacked an exact constant-primer or identifier match. High-quality paired reads were merged using COPE v1.2.5, and each unique nucleotide sequence was defined as a clonotype. Clonotypes were aligned to IMGT TRBV, TRBD and TRBJ reference segments using MiTCR v1.1. Analysis was restricted to V-J combinations with a frequency above 0.0001, which covered roughly 99% of repertoires. The TCS score was defined as the ratio of F50 (clonal expansion) to E x V (chaos), calculated using BLOSUM62-based TCRdist between CDR3 peptides within each V-J. Welch's t-statistics and random forest reduced around 520 V-J features to 13, which were used in a naive Bayes classifier (R e1071). TCRdb trimmed the raw reads at Q25, called clones with MiXCR and kept productive beta chains. Records with the same CDR3 protein are collapsed into one entry carrying the most frequent genes and DNA. TCRdb, rather than the study authors, made the V and J calls. The sample table lists nearly 600,000 distinct CDR3 sequences, approximately 15% of them with a count of one. Roughly 7.1% of the sample rests with the top ten.

This clonotype was counted many times. There is no known antigen for this receptor. Qualities for individual bases were not recorded, and no much larger clone is one base off. The CDR3 numbers 14 residues from cysteine through phenylalanine. Only the CDR3 DNA stays, 42 bases, in frame from base 1. The germline V gene provides CDR1 SNHLY and CDR2 FYNNEI. V and J are truncated by 8 bases and 5 bases respectively, leaving an intervening sequence of 16 bases. Ophthalmopathy patients had moderately to severely active disease, with a Clinical Activity Score of 3 or more, a NOSPECS grade of 4 or more, and a disease duration of less than 3 months. Exclusion was applied to patients with uncontrolled infections, other autoimmune diseases, pregnancy or lactation. Clinical symptoms, serum thyroxine and TRAb, thyroid ultrasound, and orbital computed tomography formed the basis for the diagnoses. PBMCs were separated from roughly 9.3 ml of fresh peripheral blood using Ficoll-Paque density gradient centrifugation. Total RNA was extracted using Trizol reagent, and RNA quality was assessed on an Agilent 2100 Bioanalyzer.

This receptor was obtained from a woman aged 18-29 years with Graves' ophthalmopathy. Sequencing was carried out using blood. The V and J segments used are TRBV2 and TRBJ1-5; the D segment could be TRBD1, given 5 matching bases. The CDR3 reads CASCPLDSDQPQHF. The nucleotide sequence is given as TGTGCCAGCTGCCCTTTAGACAGTGATCAGCCCCAGCATTTT.